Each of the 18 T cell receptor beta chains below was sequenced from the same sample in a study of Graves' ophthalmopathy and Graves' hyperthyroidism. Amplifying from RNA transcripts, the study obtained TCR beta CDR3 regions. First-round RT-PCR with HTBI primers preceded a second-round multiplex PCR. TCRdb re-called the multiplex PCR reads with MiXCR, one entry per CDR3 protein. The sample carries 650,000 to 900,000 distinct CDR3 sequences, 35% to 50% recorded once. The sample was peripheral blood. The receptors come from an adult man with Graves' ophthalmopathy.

The CDR3 sequence: CAVSGASSGANVLTF. Here the CDR3 DNA reads TGTGCCGTGTCCGGGGCGAGCTCTGGGGCCAACGTCCTGACTTTC. The chain has TRBV10-3 and TRBJ2-6; D tentatively fits TRBD1 or TRBD2 (5 bases each). CDR1 ENHRY and CDR2 SYGVKD come from the germline V gene. The CDR3 loop spans 15 amino acids. The V and J ends lost 11 bases and 0 bases respectively, with 14 bases between them.

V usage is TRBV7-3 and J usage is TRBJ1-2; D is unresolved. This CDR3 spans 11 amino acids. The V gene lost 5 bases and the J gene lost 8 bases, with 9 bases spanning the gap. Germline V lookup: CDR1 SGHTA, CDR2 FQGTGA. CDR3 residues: CASSIEVGYTF. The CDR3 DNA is TGTGCCAGCAGCATCGAGGTGGGCTACACCTTC.

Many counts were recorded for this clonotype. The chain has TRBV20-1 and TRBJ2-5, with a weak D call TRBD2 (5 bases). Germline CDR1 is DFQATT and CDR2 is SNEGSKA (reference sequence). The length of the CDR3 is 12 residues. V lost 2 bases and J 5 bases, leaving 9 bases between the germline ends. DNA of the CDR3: TGCAGTGCTAGACATAGCGAGGAGACCCAGTACTTC. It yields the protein CSARHSEETQYF.

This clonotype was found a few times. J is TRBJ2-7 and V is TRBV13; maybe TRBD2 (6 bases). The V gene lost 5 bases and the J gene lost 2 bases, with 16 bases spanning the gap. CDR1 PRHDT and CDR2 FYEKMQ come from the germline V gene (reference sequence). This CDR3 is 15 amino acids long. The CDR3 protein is CASSRGFDGPYEQYF. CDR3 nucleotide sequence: TGTGCCAGCAGCCGGGGGTTCGACGGACCCTACGAGCAGTACTTC.

Here the CDR3 DNA reads TGTGCCAGCAGCACCCACAGGGACTCCTACGAGCAGTACTTC. Translation: CASSTHRDSYEQYF. V gene TRBV7-9 combines with J gene TRBJ2-7; a possible D gene is TRBD1 (6 bases). The V gene lost 5 bases and the J gene lost 0 bases, with 11 bases spanning the gap. Germline CDR1 SEHNR, CDR2 FQNEAQ (reference sequence). The CDR3 sequence is 14 residues long.

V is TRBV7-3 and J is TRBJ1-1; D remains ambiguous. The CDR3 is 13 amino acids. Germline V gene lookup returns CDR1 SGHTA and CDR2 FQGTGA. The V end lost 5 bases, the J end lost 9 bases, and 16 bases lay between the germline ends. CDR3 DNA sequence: TGTGCCAGCAGCCCGGGTGGTCAGGTGAAAGCTTTCTTT. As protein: CASSPGGQVKAFF.

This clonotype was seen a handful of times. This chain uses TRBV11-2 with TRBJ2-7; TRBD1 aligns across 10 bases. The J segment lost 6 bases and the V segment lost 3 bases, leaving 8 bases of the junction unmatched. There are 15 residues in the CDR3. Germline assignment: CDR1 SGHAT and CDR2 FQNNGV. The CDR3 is CASSFTGTGEGEQYF. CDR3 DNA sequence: TGTGCCAGCAGCTTCACCGGGACAGGGGAGGGCGAGCAGTACTTC.

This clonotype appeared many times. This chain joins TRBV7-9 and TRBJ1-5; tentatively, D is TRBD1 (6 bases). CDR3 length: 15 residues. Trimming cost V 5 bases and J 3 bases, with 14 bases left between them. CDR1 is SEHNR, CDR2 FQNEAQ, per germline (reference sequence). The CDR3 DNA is TGTGCCAGCAGCCCGGATACAGGGAACAATCAGCCCCAGCATTTT. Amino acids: CASSPDTGNNQPQHF.

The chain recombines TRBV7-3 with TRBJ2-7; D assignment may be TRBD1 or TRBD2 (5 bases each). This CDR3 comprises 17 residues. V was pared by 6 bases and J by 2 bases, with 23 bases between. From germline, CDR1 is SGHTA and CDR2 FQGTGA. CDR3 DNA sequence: TGTGCCAGCAGGCGTCACGAGATAGGGGACCCGCCCTACGAGCAGTACTTC. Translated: CASRRHEIGDPPYEQYF. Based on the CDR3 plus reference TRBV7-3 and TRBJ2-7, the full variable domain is GAGVSQTPSNKVTEKGKYVELRCDPISGHTALYWYRQSLGQGPEFLIYFQGTGAADDSGLPNDRFFAVRPEGSVSTLKIQRTERGDSAVYLCASRRHEIGDPPYEQYFGPGTRLTVT.

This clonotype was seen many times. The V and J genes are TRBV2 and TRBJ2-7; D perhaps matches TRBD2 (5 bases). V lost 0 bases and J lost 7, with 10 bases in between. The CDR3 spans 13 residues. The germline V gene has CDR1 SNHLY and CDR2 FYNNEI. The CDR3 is CASSEARVGEQYF. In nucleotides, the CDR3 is TGTGCCAGCAGTGAAGCGCGGGTCGGGGAGCAGTACTTC.

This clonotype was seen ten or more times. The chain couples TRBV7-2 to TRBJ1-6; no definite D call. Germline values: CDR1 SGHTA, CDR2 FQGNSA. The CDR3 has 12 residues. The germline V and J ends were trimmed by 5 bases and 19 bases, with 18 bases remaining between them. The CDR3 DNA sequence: TGTGCCAGCAGCAAAGGGCGGAGACACGTGCACTTT. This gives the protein CASSKGRRHVHF.

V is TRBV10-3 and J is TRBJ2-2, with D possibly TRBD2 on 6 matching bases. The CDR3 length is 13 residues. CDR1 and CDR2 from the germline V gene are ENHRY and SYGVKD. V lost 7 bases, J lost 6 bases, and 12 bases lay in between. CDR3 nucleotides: TGTGCCATCATGGGGCGGGACCCCGGGGAGCTGTTTTTT. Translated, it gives CAIMGRDPGELFF.

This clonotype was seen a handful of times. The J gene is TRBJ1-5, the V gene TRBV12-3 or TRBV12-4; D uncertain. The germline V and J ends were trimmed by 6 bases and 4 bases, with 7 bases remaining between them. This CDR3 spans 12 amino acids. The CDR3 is CASSVVNQPQHF. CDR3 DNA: TGTGCCAGCAGCGTGGTGAATCAGCCCCAGCATTTT.

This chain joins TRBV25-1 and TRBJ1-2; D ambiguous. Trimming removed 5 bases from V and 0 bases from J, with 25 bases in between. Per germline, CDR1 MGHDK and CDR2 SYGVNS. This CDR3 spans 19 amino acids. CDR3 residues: CASSSSLVNPSDPNYGYTF. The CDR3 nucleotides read TGTGCCAGCAGTTCCTCCCTCGTTAATCCTAGTGATCCTAACTATGGCTACACCTTC.

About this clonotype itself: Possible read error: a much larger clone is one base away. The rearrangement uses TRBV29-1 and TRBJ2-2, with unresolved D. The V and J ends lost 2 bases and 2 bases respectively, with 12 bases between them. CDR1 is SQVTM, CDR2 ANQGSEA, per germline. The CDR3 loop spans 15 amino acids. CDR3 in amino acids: CSVEPRSKNTGELFF. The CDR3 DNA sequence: TGCAGCGTTGAACCGCGGAGCAAAAACACCGGGGAGCTGTTTTTT.

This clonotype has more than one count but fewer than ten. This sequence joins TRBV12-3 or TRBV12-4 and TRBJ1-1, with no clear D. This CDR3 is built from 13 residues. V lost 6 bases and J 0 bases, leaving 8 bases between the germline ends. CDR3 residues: CASRLQMNTEAFF. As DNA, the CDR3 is TGTGCCAGCAGACTTCAGATGAACACTGAAGCTTTCTTT.

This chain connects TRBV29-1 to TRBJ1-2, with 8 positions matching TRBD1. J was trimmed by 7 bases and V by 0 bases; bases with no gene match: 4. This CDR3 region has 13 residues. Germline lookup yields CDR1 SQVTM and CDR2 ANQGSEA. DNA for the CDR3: TGCAGCGTTGAAGATGGACAGGGCGGTGGCTACACCTTC. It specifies CSVEDGQGGGYTF.

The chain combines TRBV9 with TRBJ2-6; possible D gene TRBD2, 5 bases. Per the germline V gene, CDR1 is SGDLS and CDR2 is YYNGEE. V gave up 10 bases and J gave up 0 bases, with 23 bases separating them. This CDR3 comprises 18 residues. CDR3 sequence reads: CAWRLRGSWSSGANVLTF. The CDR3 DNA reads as TGTGCCTGGAGGCTCCGTGGGTCCTGGTCCTCTGGGGCCAACGTCCTGACTTTC.